These 13 T cell receptor beta chains were all obtained from the same sample, sequenced in a study of blood T cell repertoires in COVID-19. Sequencing used immunoSEQ multiplex PCR; TCRdb keeps in-frame clones, though not all of them. The sample has about 200,000 clones, 65% to 85% seen once. The sequencing sample was made of PBMCs or T cells enriched from blood (not recorded which). The receptors stem from a woman younger than 45 who had been exposed to COVID-19.

This chain uses TRBV5-1 with TRBJ2-5, with D hard to call. The CDR3 contains 17 residues. Germline-derived CDR1 and CDR2 are SGHRS and YFSETQ. Trimming left V 0 bases short and J 1 base short, with 16 bases between. CDR3 region: CASSLGLAAPTQETQYF. The CDR3 DNA is TGCGCCAGCAGCTTGGGTCTGGCGGCGCCTACCCAAGAGACCCAGTACTTC.

This chain uses TRBV2 with TRBJ1-6, with D maybe TRBD1 (5 bases). The CDR3 runs 15 residues. Germline-derived CDR1 and CDR2 are SNHLY and FYNNEI. The germline V and J ends were trimmed by 6 bases and 3 bases, with 12 bases remaining between them. The DNA of the CDR3 is TGTGCCAGCAGCCTTCGGGGGGACTATAATTCACCCCTCCACTTT. The encoded protein is CASSLRGDYNSPLHF.

The CDR3 DNA is TGTGCCAGCAGCCCTTGGACAGGGGGAACTGAAGCTTTCTTT. Residues: CASSPWTGGTEAFF. V usage is TRBV9 and J usage is TRBJ1-1, with 10 nucleotides matching TRBD1. This CDR3 has 14 amino acids. The V gene end was trimmed by 4 bases and the J gene end by 5 bases; junction bases not matched to a gene: 5. Per the germline V gene, CDR1 is SGDLS and CDR2 is YYNGEE.

The chain couples TRBV11-2 to TRBJ2-7, with D uncertain. The CDR3 covers 14 residues. Trimming removed 6 bases from V and 2 bases from J, with 14 bases in between. In germline, CDR1 is SGHAT, CDR2 FQNNGV. The CDR3, as DNA: TGTGCCAGCAGGTCCCGGGTCTCAACCTACGAGCAGTACTTC. As protein: CASRSRVSTYEQYF.

This chain links TRBV19 with TRBJ1-5, with D unresolved. This CDR3 spans 13 amino acids. CDR1 and CDR2 (germline): LNHDA, SQIVND (reference sequence). Deletions cut 5 bases from V and 4 bases from J, with 9 bases between. The CDR3 region has the DNA TGTGCCAGTAGTGAACAGAGAAATCAGCCCCAGCATTTT. Its protein is CASSEQRNQPQHF.

The DNA of the CDR3 is TGTGCCAGCAGCGCAGCTGGCCGGGGCTCTGGAAACACCATATATTTT. Translated, it gives CASSAAGRGSGNTIYF. J is TRBJ1-3 and V is TRBV9; D unclear. Germline V CDR1 and CDR2: SGDLS, YYNGEE. This CDR3 contains 16 residues. V was clipped by 3 bases and J by 0 bases, with 13 bases between them.

The chain joins TRBV5-4 to TRBJ1-2; 10 positions match TRBD1. Germline values: CDR1 SGHNT, CDR2 YYREEE (reference sequence). CDR3 length equals 16 residues. Losses at the gene ends were 3 bases for V and 3 bases for J; bases not matched to a gene: 8. Here the CDR3 reads CASSWTGGGGDYGYTF. The CDR3 DNA reads as TGTGCCAGCAGCTGGACAGGGGGTGGGGGAGACTATGGCTACACCTTC.

This rearrangement joins TRBV27 to TRBJ1-1; weak D call: TRBD1 (5 bases). There are 15 residues in the CDR3. V was pared by 2 bases and J by 1 base, with 11 bases between. CDR1 and CDR2 from the germline V gene are MNHEY and SMNVEV (reference sequence). CDR3 amino acids: CASSLRDSWNTEAFF. The CDR3 bases are TGTGCCAGCAGTTTACGCGACAGTTGGAACACTGAAGCTTTCTTT.

The genes are TRBV19 and TRBJ2-3, with 7 bases lining up with TRBD2. Germline V gene data show CDR1 as LNHDA and CDR2 as SQIVND (reference sequence). V trimming: 6 bases; J trimming: 2 bases; junction bases outside the gene matches: 2. There are 13 residues in the CDR3. This chain's CDR3 is CASSRDYTDTQYF. For the CDR3, the DNA is TGTGCCAGTAGCCGGGACTACACAGATACGCAGTATTTT.

The chain joins TRBV5-5 to TRBJ2-5; the D is unclear. V was clipped by 4 bases and J by 0 bases, with 10 bases between them. The CDR3 consists of 14 residues. Germline CDR1 SGHKS, CDR2 YYEKEE (reference sequence). In DNA form, the CDR3 reads TGTGCCAGCAGCCCCGACTGGGACCAAGAGACCCAGTACTTC. Translating it yields CASSPDWDQETQYF.

The CDR3 bases are TGTGCCAGCAACGGACAGGGGCTCGACACTGAAGCTTTCTTT. Translation: CASNGQGLDTEAFF. This sequence joins TRBV2 and TRBJ1-1, with 9 bases aligning to TRBD1. This CDR3 spans 14 amino acids. V lost 7 bases and J lost 3; bases outside the gene matches: 6. Germline lookup yields CDR1 SNHLY and CDR2 FYNNEI.

This clone was observed once. The rearrangement joins TRBV29-1 to TRBJ2-1, with 12 bases that match TRBD2. The CDR3 has 14 amino acids. Trimming at V came to 8 bases and at J to 6 bases, leaving 8 bases not matched to a gene. Germline CDR1 reads SQVTM; CDR2 reads ANQGSEA. The CDR3: CSSTPLAGGNEQFF. In DNA, the CDR3 is TGCAGCTCCACCCCACTAGCGGGGGGCAATGAGCAGTTCTTC.

The chain combines TRBV5-6 with TRBJ2-7, with D maybe TRBD1 (6 bases). Between the trimmed V and J ends, which lost 4 bases and 7 bases, there was a span of 21 bases. This CDR3 comprises 15 residues. The V gene's germline CDR1 is SGHDT and CDR2 YYEEEE. In DNA form, the CDR3 reads TGTGCCAGCAGCCCCGACCCGACCAGGGGTTGGGAGCAGTACTTC. This encodes CASSPDPTRGWEQYF.